The 15 T cell receptor beta chains below were found in one sample sequenced in a study of blood T cells in healthy people across ages. Together with a sample-barcoded 5' primer, a J-beta primer mix was included in a second PCR lasting about 6 to 11 cycles. TCRdb redid the calling of the 5' RACE reads with MiXCR, one entry per CDR3 protein. The sample holds 1.8 million or so distinct CDR3 sequences, about 39% seen once. The sample was blood. The receptors stem from a human donor in good health.

The V and J genes are TRBV7-9 and TRBJ2-1; no firm D call. Germline loops: CDR1 SEHNR, CDR2 FQNEAQ (reference sequence). This CDR3 is built from 17 residues. V shed 2 bases and J shed 0 bases, with 14 bases lying between them. The CDR3 reads CASSLSKGRSSYNEQFF. Here the CDR3 DNA reads TGTGCCAGCAGCTTAAGTAAGGGTCGAAGCTCCTACAATGAGCAGTTCTTC.

There are a few counts of this clonotype. The chain couples TRBV11-1 to TRBJ2-1; TRBD2 is a possible D gene (6 bases). The CDR3 is 12 amino acids. V gave up 5 bases and J gave up 8 bases, with 10 bases separating them. The germline gives CDR1 SGHAT, CDR2 FQDESV (reference sequence). This CDR3 reads CASSGGEYEQFF. The CDR3 nucleotides read TGTGCCAGCAGCGGAGGGGAGTATGAGCAGTTCTTC.

This clonotype has only a few counts. J is TRBJ1-5 and V is TRBV20-1, with D maybe TRBD1 (5 bases). Germline V gene sequence: CDR1 DFQATT, CDR2 SNEGSKA (reference sequence). V lost 6 bases and J lost 2, with 11 bases in between. The CDR3 extends over 13 amino acids. In nucleotides, the CDR3 is TGCAGTGCAGACCCCAGGGGCAATCAGCCCCAGCATTTT. Its protein is CSADPRGNQPQHF.

J is TRBJ2-4 and V is TRBV20-1; 9 bases map to TRBD1. The J call may be incorrect, as the DNA end agrees better with TRBJ2-7. The CDR3 is 15 amino acids. Germline V gene sequence: CDR1 DFQATT, CDR2 SNEGSKA (reference sequence). CDR3 nucleotides: TGCAGTGCTATCAAGACAGGGGGATTAGTCCACGAGCAGTACTTC. As protein: CSAIKTGGLVHEQYF.

The gene calls are TRBV7-3 and TRBJ2-1; TRBD1 agrees at 9 bases. Trimming took 4 bases from V and 0 from J; bases not matched to a gene: 4. The CDR3 totals 16 residues. Germline V gene lookup returns CDR1 SGHTA and CDR2 FQGTGA. CDR3 loop: CASSSDRGFSYNEQFF. Written as DNA, the CDR3 is TGTGCCAGCAGCTCTGACAGGGGGTTCTCCTACAATGAGCAGTTCTTC.

The rearrangement joins TRBV20-1 to TRBJ2-7; the D call may be TRBD1 or TRBD2 (5 bases each). The CDR3 is made up of 13 amino acids. Trimming shortened V by 0 bases and J by 2 bases, and 8 bases separated the two germline ends. CDR1 and CDR2 from the germline V gene are DFQATT and SNEGSKA (reference sequence). The DNA of the CDR3 is TGCAGTGCTAGAGATCCGGGACCCTACGAGCAGTACTTC. This sequence encodes CSARDPGPYEQYF.

The chain joins TRBV7-9 to TRBJ2-1; D possibly uses TRBD1 or TRBD2 (5 bases each). The CDR3 is 15 amino acids. Germline V gene data show CDR1 as SEHNR and CDR2 as FQNEAQ (reference sequence). The V gene lost 6 bases and the J gene lost 3 bases, with 15 bases spanning the gap. CDR3 nucleotides: TGTGCCAGCAGGGAATGGGACGGCGACTACAATGAGCAGTTCTTC. Protein product: CASREWDGDYNEQFF. The whole variable domain, filled in from reference TRBV7-9 and TRBJ2-1, reads DTGVSQNPRHKITKRGQNVTFRCDPISEHNRLYWYRQTLGQGPEFLTYFQNEAQLEKSRLLSDRFSAERPKGSFSTLEIQRTEQGDSAMYLCASREWDGDYNEQFFGPGTRLTVL.

This chain connects TRBV6-2 or TRBV6-3 to TRBJ2-1, with 10 bases identical to TRBD2. With 4 bases clipped from V and 9 bases from J, the junction kept 12 bases outside the gene matches. Germline V gene data show CDR1 as MNHEY and CDR2 as SVGEGT. The CDR3 totals 16 residues. The DNA of the CDR3 is TGTGCCAGCAGTTCGCATAGCGGGGGGCCCCTCCCTGAGCAGTTCTTC. Its translation is CASSSHSGGPLPEQFF.

This clonotype came up once. The genes are TRBV4-1 and TRBJ1-5, with D tentatively TRBD1 (6 bases). CDR3 length: 16 residues. Germline CDR1 MGHRA, CDR2 YSYEKL. V lost 2 bases and J 1 base, leaving 12 bases between the germline ends. The CDR3 is CASSQTGYLSNQPQHF. DNA of the CDR3: TGCGCCAGCAGCCAAACAGGGTATTTGAGCAATCAGCCCCAGCATTTT.

This clonotype has only a few counts. The gene calls are TRBV24-1 and TRBJ2-3, with 8 bases aligning to TRBD2. Trimming took 0 bases from V and 1 from J; bases not matched to a gene: 2. The germline V gene has CDR1 KGHDR and CDR2 SFDVKD. The CDR3 extends over 16 amino acids. The DNA for the CDR3 is TGTGCCACCAGTGATTTGCGGGGGGGAGGCACAGATACGCAGTATTTT. Translation: CATSDLRGGGTDTQYF.

This chain connects TRBV20-1 to TRBJ2-3; TRBD2 agrees at 14 bases. Trimming cost V 3 bases and J 4 bases; bases outside gene matches: 18. This CDR3 comprises 20 residues. The V gene's germline CDR1 is DFQATT and CDR2 SNEGSKA (reference sequence). The CDR3 sequence: CSARGSVIKKTSGGADTQYF. The CDR3 coding sequence is TGCAGTGCTAGGGGAAGTGTAATCAAGAAGACTAGCGGGGGGGCAGATACGCAGTATTTT.

This clonotype has more than one count but fewer than ten. The chain is built from TRBV5-1 and TRBJ2-3, with D unresolved. The germline V and J ends were trimmed by 0 bases and 4 bases, with 6 bases remaining between them. Germline CDR1 SGHRS, CDR2 YFSETQ. The CDR3 has 13 residues. The CDR3 loop reads CASSLEQADTQYF. The CDR3 nucleotides are TGCGCCAGCAGCTTGGAGCAAGCAGATACGCAGTATTTT.

The chain links TRBV19 to TRBJ1-1; TRBD1 matches at 7 bases. CDR3 length: 16 residues. V dropped 5 bases and J dropped 0; count of bases not matched to a gene: 9. Germline assignment: CDR1 LNHDA and CDR2 SQIVND (reference sequence). This CDR3 is CASSSIRRGLNTEAFF. The CDR3 nucleotides are TGTGCCAGTAGTTCCATACGCAGGGGGTTGAACACTGAAGCTTTCTTT.

Only a few counts were recorded for this clonotype. This CDR3 is CASSFRGGSQPQHF. The CDR3 DNA follows: TGTGCCAGCAGCTTCCGGGGGGGCTCTCAGCCCCAGCATTTT. J is TRBJ1-5 and V is TRBV5-5; a weak D match, TRBD1 (6 bases). CDR3 length: 14 amino acids. The germline gives CDR1 SGHKS, CDR2 YYEKEE (reference sequence). Trimming removed 2 bases from V and 6 bases from J, with 12 bases in between.

The chain combines TRBV29-1 with TRBJ2-7; no clear D gene. The V end lost 7 bases, the J end lost 2 bases, and 12 bases lay between the germline ends. CDR1 is SQVTM and CDR2 is ANQGSEA in the germline V gene. The CDR3 runs to 12 residues. In DNA form, the CDR3 reads TGCAGCGCCTTAACGGACGCCTACGAGCAGTACTTC. Its translation is CSALTDAYEQYF.